This passage covers 30 T cell receptor beta chains from one sample sequenced in a study of OX40 agonist ivuxolimab in advanced cancers. Clones were read by immunoSEQ multiplex PCR, and TCRdb kept only the in-frame ones, dropping some. The sample includes some 72,000 clones, 85% to 95% of them seen just once. Source: CD4+ or CD8+ T cells sorted from blood, taken in a trial of the OX40 agonist ivuxolimab. These receptors were obtained from an adult with an advanced solid tumor such as melanoma, head and neck, liver or kidney cancer.

This clone was counted only a few times. This chain links TRBV10-3 with TRBJ1-1, with D possibly TRBD1 on 5 matching bases. The germline gives CDR1 ENHRY, CDR2 SYGVKD. Trimming removed 3 bases from V and 5 bases from J, with 19 bases in between. The CDR3 totals 16 residues. CDR3: CAISDLDGGDGTEAFF. CDR3 bases: TGTGCCATCAGTGACCTCGATGGGGGAGACGGGACTGAAGCTTTCTTT.

The gene calls are TRBV7-8 and TRBJ1-2; 7 bases line up with TRBD1. Trimming at V came to 5 bases and at J to 4 bases, leaving 13 bases not matched to a gene. There are 16 residues in the CDR3. Germline CDR1 and CDR2: SGHVS and FQNEAQ. The CDR3 is CASSDTATGAGYGYTF. The CDR3 DNA sequence: TGTGCCAGCAGCGACACGGCTACAGGGGCGGGCTATGGCTACACCTTC.

This clone came up a few times. The identical CDR3 is also encoded by other nucleotide sequences in the sample. The chain links TRBV7-3 to TRBJ2-3; the match to TRBD2 covers 8 bases. After removal of 5 bases from V and 2 bases from J, the junction contained 6 bases not matched to a gene. Germline CDR1 and CDR2: SGHTA and FQGTGA. The CDR3 extends over 15 amino acids. The CDR3 protein is CASSPGGGPTDTQYF. The CDR3 DNA sequence: TGTGCCAGCAGCCCCGGGGGGGGCCCCACAGATACGCAGTATTTT.

V and J are TRBV11-2 and TRBJ2-1; D not certain. CDR3 length: 10 amino acids. V gave up 5 bases and J gave up 12 bases, with 8 bases separating them. Germline lookup yields CDR1 SGHAT and CDR2 FQNNGV. Written as DNA, the CDR3 is TGTGCCAGCAGCGATACTTCGCAGTTCTTC. It specifies CASSDTSQFF.

J is TRBJ2-7 and V is TRBV10-3; TRBD1 matches at 10 bases. The J segment lost 4 bases and the V segment lost 3 bases, leaving 6 bases of the junction unmatched. CDR1 is ENHRY, CDR2 SYGVKD, per germline. CDR3 length: 15 residues. The CDR3 coding sequence is TGTGCCATCAGTGAAGACCCGGGACAGGGGTACGAGCAGTACTTC. Translating it yields CAISEDPGQGYEQYF.

The chain joins TRBV27 to TRBJ1-1, with 8 bases identical to TRBD1. Per the germline V gene, CDR1 is MNHEY and CDR2 is SMNVEV (reference sequence). After removal of 3 bases from V and 5 bases from J, the junction contained 5 bases not matched to a gene. This CDR3 region has 14 residues. The CDR3 DNA sequence: TGTGCCAGCAGTTTCTCCAGGGGGCATACTGAAGCTTTCTTT. Its protein is CASSFSRGHTEAFF.

V gene TRBV9 combines with J gene TRBJ2-3; D unresolved. CDR3 length: 15 amino acids. V was pared by 7 bases and J by 2 bases, with 17 bases between. CDR1 is SGDLS, CDR2 YYNGEE, per germline. In DNA, the CDR3 is TGTGCCAGCGAAAGTTCCCACGCCCTCACAGATACGCAGTATTTT. Translation gives CASESSHALTDTQYF.

This clone was seen once. The J gene is TRBJ2-7, the V gene TRBV5-5, with 7 nucleotides matching TRBD2. The J segment lost 2 bases and the V segment lost 1 base, leaving 3 bases of the junction unmatched. The germline CDR1 and CDR2 sequences are SGHKS and YYEKEE (reference sequence). The CDR3 has 14 amino acids. CDR3 sequence (DNA): TGTGCCAGCAGCTTGAGCGGGGCGCCCTACGAGCAGTACTTC. It encodes CASSLSGAPYEQYF.

This chain joins TRBV5-4 and TRBJ1-2; 8 bases agree with TRBD1. The trim removed 9 bases at V and 4 bases at J, leaving 11 bases unmatched. The germline V gene encodes CDR1 SGHNT and CDR2 YYREEE (reference sequence). The CDR3 loop spans 14 amino acids. The CDR3 loop is CATPNHDRGYGYTF. As DNA, the CDR3 is TGTGCCACCCCGAACCATGACAGGGGCTATGGCTACACCTTC.

V gene TRBV10-2 combines with J gene TRBJ2-5; 11 positions match TRBD2. Trimming at V came to 7 bases and at J to 5 bases, leaving 15 bases not matched to a gene. CDR3 length: 17 residues. The V gene's germline CDR1 is WSHSY and CDR2 SAAADI. DNA of the CDR3: TGCGCCAGCAAATCTAGCGGGGGGCCCCCCCGAGCGGAGACCCAGTACTTC. The encoded protein is CASKSSGGPPRAETQYF.

The rearrangement joins TRBV7-9 to TRBJ1-2; the match to TRBD1 covers 7 bases. The CDR3 contains 17 residues. Germline CDR1 SEHNR, CDR2 FQNEAQ (reference sequence). V shed 4 bases, J shed 8 bases, and the junction held 19 bases outside the gene matches. The DNA for the CDR3 is TGTGCCAGCAGCTCGTCCGTTTTCGACAGGGAGGAGATAGGCTACACCTTC. As protein: CASSSSVFDREEIGYTF.

The rearrangement uses TRBV13 and TRBJ2-5; D unclear. The CDR3 has 13 residues. The germline V and J ends were trimmed by 6 bases and 5 bases, with 13 bases remaining between them. CDR1 PRHDT and CDR2 FYEKMQ come from the germline V gene (reference sequence). The CDR3 DNA follows: TGTGCCAGCAGTTCGCTGGGGTGGGAGACCCAGTACTTC. It is translated as CASSSLGWETQYF. The full variable domain, rest sourced from reference TRBV13 and TRBJ2-5, is AAGVIQSPRHLIKEKRETATLKCYPIPRHDTVYWYQQGPGQDPQFLISFYEKMQSDKGSIPDRFSAQQFSDYHSELNMSSLELGDSALYFCASSSLGWETQYFGPGTRLLVL.

The V and J genes are TRBV5-6 and TRBJ1-2; D unclear. Germline V gene data show CDR1 as SGHDT and CDR2 as YYEEEE. Between the trimmed V and J ends, which lost 4 bases and 4 bases, there was a span of 17 bases. The CDR3 has 15 amino acids. CDR3 DNA: TGTGCCAGCAGCACACCCCGCGTGGAGGGCTATGGCTACACCTTC. The encoded protein is CASSTPRVEGYGYTF.

The chain joins TRBV14 to TRBJ1-2; tentative D call: TRBD1 (5 bases). The CDR3 has 15 amino acids. Germline CDR1 is SGHDN and CDR2 is FVKESK. V was pared by 1 base and J by 4 bases, with 13 bases between. This CDR3 is CASSQGRGYGYGYTF. CDR3 nucleotide sequence: TGTGCCAGCAGCCAAGGTCGGGGCTATGGCTATGGCTACACCTTC.

The chain recombines TRBV7-8 with TRBJ2-5; the match to TRBD2 covers 9 bases. Trimming took 4 bases from V and 4 from J; bases not matched to a gene: 10. Germline-derived CDR1 and CDR2 are SGHVS and FQNEAQ. The CDR3 consists of 16 residues. CDR3 region: CASSSPKRGVPETQYF. The CDR3 DNA sequence: TGTGCCAGCAGCTCTCCTAAGCGGGGGGTCCCAGAGACCCAGTACTTC.

The genes are TRBV11-2 and TRBJ2-3; D remains unclear. V lost 4 bases, J lost 1 base, and 6 bases lay in between. The CDR3 is 13 amino acids. Germline V gene lookup returns CDR1 SGHAT and CDR2 FQNNGV. CDR3 sequence reads: CASSSYGTDTQYF. The CDR3 DNA reads as TGTGCCAGCAGCTCCTATGGCACAGATACGCAGTATTTT.

This CDR3 is CASSLAGGQETQYF. The CDR3 DNA is TGTGCCAGCAGCCTAGCGGGGGGACAAGAGACCCAGTACTTC. V usage is TRBV6-5 and J usage is TRBJ2-5, with 11 bases identical to TRBD2. The germline CDR1 and CDR2 sequences are MNHEY and SVGAGI. The CDR3 runs 14 residues. J was trimmed by 2 bases and V by 6 bases; bases with no gene match: 2.

The chain links TRBV30 to TRBJ2-7; D is ambiguous. CDR1 and CDR2 (germline): GTSNPN, SVGIG (reference sequence). V shed 0 bases and J shed 7 bases, with 16 bases lying between them. The CDR3 contains 14 residues. The CDR3 sequence: CAWSVRVPSTEQYF. In DNA, the CDR3 is TGTGCCTGGAGTGTACGGGTACCGTCTACGGAGCAGTACTTC. Filled out from reference TRBV30 and TRBJ2-7, the complete variable domain reads SQTIHQWPATLVQPVGSPLSLECTVEGTSNPNLYWYRQAAGRGLQLLFYSVGIGQISSEVPQNLSASRPQDRQFILSSKKLLLSDSGFYLCAWSVRVPSTEQYFGPGTRLTVT.

The rearrangement joins TRBV4-2 to TRBJ2-2; maybe TRBD2 (5 bases). The V and J ends lost 4 bases and 7 bases respectively, with 16 bases between them. There are 15 residues in the CDR3. The germline CDR1 and CDR2 sequences are LGHNA and YNFKEQ. In DNA form, the CDR3 reads TGTGCCAGCAGCCCCCTACTAGTCCCCGGCGGGGAGCTGTTTTTT. Its translation: CASSPLLVPGGELFF.

In its sample, this clone was seen once. The rearrangement joins TRBV5-1 to TRBJ2-7; D remains unclear. Germline lookup yields CDR1 SGHRS and CDR2 YFSETQ. V shed 4 bases and J shed 6 bases, with 11 bases lying between them. This CDR3 spans 12 amino acids. The CDR3 loop reads CASSPGWSEQYF. CDR3 in DNA: TGCGCCAGCAGCCCCGGGTGGAGCGAGCAGTACTTC.

A few counts support this clone. The V call is TRBV6-5, the J call TRBJ2-7, with 7 bases lining up with TRBD2. J lost 7 bases, V lost 6 bases, and 12 bases had no gene match. The CDR3 extends over 14 amino acids. Germline V lookup: CDR1 MNHEY, CDR2 SVGAGI. The CDR3 sequence: CASSPHQSRGEQYF. CDR3 sequence (DNA): TGTGCCAGCAGCCCCCATCAATCGCGGGGGGAGCAGTACTTC.

The chain links TRBV5-1 to TRBJ2-5, with D tentatively TRBD1 or TRBD2 (5 bases each). With the DNA end fitting TRBJ2-7 better, the J assignment may be wrong. The CDR3 consists of 16 residues. CDR1 and CDR2 (germline): SGHRS, YFSETQ. CDR3 sequence reads: CASSLDWGSDSYEQYF. In nucleotides, the CDR3 is TGCGCCAGCAGCTTGGATTGGGGGTCTGACTCCTACGAGCAGTACTTC.

J is TRBJ1-1 and V is TRBV27, with TRBD1 identical over 9 bases. J lost 4 bases, V lost 5 bases, and 11 bases had no gene match. This CDR3 is built from 16 residues. Germline CDR1 and CDR2: MNHEY and SMNVEV (reference sequence). CDR3 DNA: TGTGCCAGCAGTGAAATTCCGGGACAGGGACCCACTGAAGCTTTCTTT. Protein sequence: CASSEIPGQGPTEAFF.

This rearrangement joins TRBV7-9 to TRBJ2-6; D might be TRBD1 (6 bases). This CDR3 region has 15 residues. Germline V gene data show CDR1 as SEHNR and CDR2 as FQNEAQ (reference sequence). The germline V and J ends were trimmed by 4 bases and 2 bases, with 9 bases remaining between them. Here the CDR3 DNA reads TGTGCCAGCAGCTCAAACAGGGCTGGGGCCAACGTCCTGACTTTC. This gives the protein CASSSNRAGANVLTF.

The rearrangement uses TRBV4-1 and TRBJ2-7; D not resolved. Trimming removed 0 bases from V and 0 bases from J, with 15 bases in between. Germline values: CDR1 MGHRA, CDR2 YSYEKL. The CDR3 contains 17 residues. CDR3 region: CASSQDKGGRPSYEQYF. CDR3 DNA: TGCGCCAGCAGCCAAGATAAGGGCGGAAGACCCTCCTACGAGCAGTACTTC.

V and J are TRBV5-6 and TRBJ1-2; TRBD1 matches 10 bases. Germline V gene sequence: CDR1 SGHDT, CDR2 YYEEEE. Trimming at V came to 4 bases and at J to 6 bases, leaving 9 bases not matched to a gene. This CDR3 has 15 residues. The CDR3 nucleotides read TGTGCCAGCAGCCCCGGGACAGGGGTAGTGGATGGCTACACCTTC. This gives the protein CASSPGTGVVDGYTF. Together with reference TRBV5-6 and TRBJ1-2, the CDR3 gives the full variable domain: DAGVTQSPTHLIKTRGQQVTLRCSPKSGHDTVSWYQQALGQGPQFIFQYYEEEERQRGNFPDRFSGHQFPNYSSELNVNALLLGDSALYLCASSPGTGVVDGYTFGSGTRLTVV.

This chain joins TRBV14 and TRBJ2-5, with TRBD2 matching over 9 bases. This CDR3 contains 14 residues. Germline V lookup: CDR1 SGHDN, CDR2 FVKESK. J lost 5 bases, V lost 4 bases, and 5 bases had no gene match. Here the CDR3 reads CASSLLGTSETQYF. The CDR3 region has the DNA TGTGCCAGCAGCCTATTGGGGACTAGCGAGACCCAGTACTTC. Looking up the rest from reference TRBV14 and TRBJ2-5 gives the full variable domain: EAGVTQFPSHSVIEKGQTVTLRCDPISGHDNLYWYRRVMGKEIKFLLHFVKESKQDESGMPNNRFLAERTGGTYSTLKVQPAELEDSGVYFCASSLLGTSETQYFGPGTRLLVL.

For this clone: Compared with germline, one end of the junction differs, possibly owing to a read error. V gene TRBV7-6 combines with J gene TRBJ2-7; D may be TRBD1 or TRBD2 (5 bases each). CDR3 length equals 15 residues. Germline-derived CDR1 and CDR2 are SGHVS and FNYEAQ. CDR3 in amino acids: CASSPEGIEVYGQYF. CDR3 bases: TGTGCCAGCAGCCCCGAGGGGATAGAGGTCTACGGGCAGTACTTC.

The chain uses TRBV5-1 and TRBJ2-7; D may be TRBD1 (6 bases). V gave up 0 bases and J gave up 1 base, with 14 bases separating them. Germline V gene data show CDR1 as SGHRS and CDR2 as YFSETQ. This CDR3 is 16 amino acids long. The DNA of the CDR3 is TGCGCCAGCAGCTTGGACATAGGGACACCTTCCTACGAGCAGTACTTC. It encodes CASSLDIGTPSYEQYF.

The chain carries TRBV6-1 and TRBJ1-1; D not resolved. Germline assignment: CDR1 MNHNS and CDR2 SASEGT. The germline V and J ends were trimmed by 3 bases and 2 bases, with 10 bases remaining between them. The CDR3 has 14 amino acids. The CDR3: CASSDWADNTEAFF. Here the CDR3 DNA reads TGTGCCAGCAGTGATTGGGCCGATAACACTGAAGCTTTCTTT.